The sequence of this TCR beta chain was determined in a study of T cell responses to AZD1222 COVID-19 vaccine (dated by TCRdb to the early 2020s). Study-level background: Because spike-specific TCR depth and breadth did not differ between the two schedules, AZD1222 recipients who got a second dose at roughly 4 weeks were pooled with those who got a second dose at roughly 12 weeks. TCR sequencing was performed for about 250 trial participants, of whom approximately 200 were given two doses of AZD1222 and approximately 25 were given two doses of MenACWY control vaccine. Trial participants were enrolled by age into 18-55, 56-69 and 70-plus year subgroups, with about 150, 28 and 57 TCR-sequenced participants respectively.

The CDR3 regions of human TCRbeta chains were analyzed by immunosequencing. Processing in the source paper ran as follows. Repertoire TCRs were matched against a reference library of SARS-CoV-2-specific TCRs generated with the MIRA antigen-specificity platform. Breadth was defined as the fraction of unique TCRs that were SARS-CoV-2-associated, and depth was defined as the fraction of total T cells that were SARS-CoV-2-associated. Using the MIRA data, each spike-specific TCR was mapped to the spike region that the TCR reacts to and placed in a CD4 or CD8 class. Log10-transformed breadth and depth values were compared by one-way ANOVA with Sidak's multiple comparisons tests. TCRdb stores this immuneACCESS table with in-frame sequences only. Part of the clones is absent; in the studies checked, under half of the shortfall reflects unresolved V genes, and no reason is known for the rest. V, J and clone size were drawn from that table, and D and trimming were deduced from the DNA. The table for this sample lists under 150,000 clones; about 90% of them were counted only once. The ten most abundant clones make up 7.5% of the sample.

The CDR3 sequence holds 15 residues, the cysteine and phenylalanine included. The only DNA kept is the CDR3, 45 bases in frame from the first base. V is clipped by 3 bases and J by 5 bases, and the sequence between their germline boundaries is 17 bases long. CDR1 SGHRS and CDR2 YFSETQ are derived from the germline V gene. Turning to this clone: Its antigen has not been determined. Per-base qualities were not stored, and no clone one base away is much larger.

Explained via the paper, the time point label denotes: baseline before first vaccination. The vaccinee samples were drawn from two UK trials, COV001 and COV002, one of which was a single-blind randomized controlled phase 2/3 trial testing AZD1222 (ChAdOx1 nCoV-19) in healthy adults. For TCRbeta chain sequencing, PBMC samples were collected from trial participants at day 0 and at day 28 after the second dose. Here is what the overall study found, with its caveats: Only a handful of AZD1222 recipients were SARS-CoV-2 seropositive at baseline, limiting conclusions about previously exposed vaccinees. Participants were mostly white British, with more females than males. The authors suggested clonal diversity may have been underestimated. Reportedly, almost half of the unique spike-specific TCRs recognized epitopes lying outside the regions that are mutated in the B.1.351 and B.1.1.7 variants. In the small 56-69-year group, the increase in depth fell short of significance, most likely because of low power. A significant rise in spike-specific TCR breadth and depth was observed after two AZD1222 doses relative to day 0 and relative to MenACWY recipients. CD4 TCRs associated with the vaccine covered the entire spike protein, and the dominant responses were in regions 160-218 and 743-854. Because no day 14 peak-response samples were available, repertoires were characterized only after the peak T cell response.

The sequencing used peripheral blood, collected on day 0 of AZD1222 vaccination. The receptor was isolated from an adult in good health. This chain joins TRBV5-1 to TRBJ2-5; TRBD1 could be the D gene, as 5 bases match. At the DNA level, the sequence is TGCGCCAGCAGCTCCCCTCAGGGTTGGCAGGAGACCCAGTACTTC. Its product reads: CASSSPQGWQETQYF.